This T cell receptor beta chain was documented in a study of pediatric ulcerative colitis. This was a survey-level run. Sequencing used immunoSEQ multiplex PCR; TCRdb keeps in-frame clones, though not all of them. Among about 36,000 clones listed, 60% to 75% were seen once. Rectal tissue came from one to two pinch biopsies taken at colonoscopy. Ulcerative colitis patients received no immunosuppressive medication before the diagnostic colonoscopy. In the case of this clone: Its antigen is unidentified.

Study results and caveats: A couple of rectal CDR3 clonotypes occurred in all ulcerative colitis patients. In rectum, acute severe colitis had expanded clones and less diversity.

Sequencing was done on a sample of gut tissue. The clonotype comes from a boy between 5 and 17 years old with moderate ulcerative colitis.

This chain's CDR3 is CASSLSWRGESDTQYF. Written as DNA, the CDR3 is TGTGCCAGCAGTTTATCATGGCGTGGGGAGTCAGATACGCAGTATTTT. The V gene is TRBV28, the J gene TRBJ2-3; possible D gene TRBD2, 5 bases. The CDR3 sequence is 16 residues long. The V and J ends lost 1 base and 4 bases respectively, with 15 bases between them. Germline CDR1 MDHEN, CDR2 SYDVKM.